The 9 T cell receptor beta chains reported below all come from one sample, sequenced in a study of T cells expressing NK-cell markers. After re-calling the 5' RACE reads, TCRdb lists one entry per CDR3 protein, DNA absent. Its clone listing holds about 150,000 distinct CDR3 sequences. The sequenced sample consisted of blood T cells: a sorted CD56 or NKG2C T cell subset, CD4+ or CD8+ T cells, or bulk PBMC T cells (not recorded which). The source of these receptors is a man aged 18 to 69 in good health.

The chain is built from TRBV5-1 and TRBJ2-7; the TRBD2 assignment by TCRdb is unverifiable without DNA. Germline CDR1 and CDR2: SGHRS and YFSETQ. The CDR3 covers 15 residues. CDR3 amino acids: CASSLAGGVMKKQYF. Filled out from reference TRBV5-1 and TRBJ2-7, the complete variable domain reads KAGVTQTPRYLIKTRGQQVTLSCSPISGHRSVSWYQQTPGQGLQFLFEYFSETQRNKGNFPGRFSGRQFSNSRSEMNVSTLELGDSALYLCASSLAGGVMKKQYFGPGTRLTVT.

The V call is TRBV6-5, the J call TRBJ2-5; TCRdb outputs TRBD1, but without DNA this stays unchecked. CDR3 length: 14 amino acids. CDR1 is MNHEY, CDR2 SVGAGI, per germline. This CDR3 reads CASSYGPGGETQYF.

The V gene is TRBV4-1, the J gene TRBJ1-5. The CDR3 covers 14 residues. Germline V lookup: CDR1 MGHRA, CDR2 YSYEKL. The CDR3: CASSQTPEGQPQHF.

The genes are TRBV20-1 and TRBJ2-1; there is no DNA to check the TCRdb D call of TRBD1. The CDR3 spans 15 residues. Germline values: CDR1 DFQATT, CDR2 SNEGSKA (reference sequence). CDR3 region: CSAPSGENSYNEQFF.

The rearrangement links TRBV20-1 to TRBJ2-7; TCRdb names TRBD2, which stays unverified in the absence of DNA. The CDR3 length is 14 residues. Germline V gene sequence: CDR1 DFQATT, CDR2 SNEGSKA (reference sequence). CDR3 amino acids: CSATITSGVYEQYF.

The chain couples TRBV6-5 to TRBJ2-3; without DNA, the TCRdb call of TRBD1 cannot be checked. This CDR3 spans 14 amino acids. Germline V gene data show CDR1 as MNHEY and CDR2 as SVGAGI. The CDR3 sequence is CASSYTGHTDTQYF.

This chain connects TRBV5-1 to TRBJ2-1; TCRdb proposes TRBD2, but this gene call is untestable without DNA. The CDR3 contains 13 residues. Per germline, CDR1 SGHRS and CDR2 YFSETQ. CDR3 sequence reads: CASSSPLVNEQFF.

This chain uses TRBV23-1 with TRBJ1-3; without DNA, the TCRdb call of TRBD1 cannot be checked. TRBV23-1 belongs to the ORF category, with a function that is uncertain. The CDR3 length is 18 residues. CDR3 sequence: CASSQSSDRGTSGNTIYF.

J is TRBJ2-7 and V is TRBV15; the TCRdb call, TRBD2, lacks DNA for checking. The CDR3 length is 16 residues. Germline-derived CDR1 and CDR2 are LNHNV and YYDKDF (reference sequence). The chain's CDR3 is CATSKDLPGGSYEQYF.